Each of the 23 T cell receptor beta chains below was sequenced from the same sample in a study of shared clonotypes between healthy human individuals. TCRdb's copy holds only in-frame clones and misses some; the assay was immunoSEQ multiplex PCR. The sample shows millions of clones, more than 90% of them seen only once. Sequenced: naive CD4+ T cells sorted from blood. Subset meaning: CD45RA+ positively selected. Receptor source: a man aged 18 to 30 in good health.

The chain carries TRBV19 and TRBJ2-3; D possibly corresponds to TRBD2 (6 bases). The V gene's germline CDR1 is LNHDA and CDR2 SQIVND (reference sequence). Deletions cut 5 bases from V and 2 bases from J, with 17 bases between. The CDR3 is 16 residues long. CDR3 protein: CASSPLTSLYTDTQYF. For the CDR3, the DNA is TGTGCCAGTAGTCCGTTGACTAGTCTCTACACAGATACGCAGTATTTT.

The V call is TRBV18, the J call TRBJ2-7; perhaps TRBD1 as D (6 bases). This CDR3 region has 15 residues. Trimming shortened V by 5 bases and J by 0 bases, and 14 bases separated the two germline ends. The germline V gene encodes CDR1 KGHSH and CDR2 LQKENI. The CDR3, as DNA: TGTGCCAGCTCAGCCGGACAGTCCATCTCCTACGAGCAGTACTTC. Its protein is CASSAGQSISYEQYF. The full variable domain, completed using reference TRBV18 and TRBJ2-7, is NAGVMQNPRHLVRRRGQEARLRCSPMKGHSHVYWYRQLPEEGLKFMVYLQKENIIDESGMPKERFSAEFPKEGPSILRIQQVVRGDSAAYFCASSAGQSISYEQYFGPGTRLTVT.

Notes on this clone: The sample carries other DNA sequences with the same CDR3. The chain couples TRBV19 to TRBJ2-7; no reliable D call. The CDR3 has 12 residues. V was cut by 5 bases and J by 6 bases, with 11 bases left in between. Germline CDR1 and CDR2: LNHDA and SQIVND (reference sequence). The CDR3 DNA sequence: TGTGCCAGTAGTCCCCGCCTCGGCGAGCAGTACTTC. This codes for CASSPRLGEQYF.

This clone was seen more than once but under ten times. This chain joins TRBV13 and TRBJ1-1; 7 positions match TRBD1. The junction had 9 bases not matched to a gene; V was cut back by 5 bases and J by 6 bases. The germline V gene has CDR1 PRHDT and CDR2 FYEKMQ (reference sequence). The CDR3 covers 14 residues. The CDR3 coding sequence is TGTGCCAGCAGCCCCACCAGGGGGATAGCTGAAGCTTTCTTT. This sequence encodes CASSPTRGIAEAFF.

V is TRBV19 and J is TRBJ2-5; D is tentatively TRBD1 or TRBD2 (5 bases each). The V gene's germline CDR1 is LNHDA and CDR2 SQIVND (reference sequence). V was trimmed by 5 bases and J by 3 bases, leaving 22 bases between them. CDR3 size: 17 residues. CDR3 amino acids: CASSSTLRDAAKETQYF. CDR3 nucleotides: TGTGCCAGTAGTTCCACTCTCCGGGACGCCGCAAAAGAGACCCAGTACTTC.

This clone was counted a single time. V and J are TRBV30 and TRBJ2-7; TRBD1 is a possible D gene (6 bases). The CDR3 has 14 amino acids. Germline V gene data show CDR1 as GTSNPN and CDR2 as SVGIG (reference sequence). Trimming took off 0 bases at V and 3 bases at J, with 12 bases between the two ends. Here the CDR3 DNA reads TGTGCCTGGAGTGTACCTGGGACACACTACGAGCAGTACTTC. Its translation: CAWSVPGTHYEQYF. The whole variable domain, remainder taken from reference TRBV30 and TRBJ2-7, is SQTIHQWPATLVQPVGSPLSLECTVEGTSNPNLYWYRQAAGRGLQLLFYSVGIGQISSEVPQNLSASRPQDRQFILSSKKLLLSDSGFYLCAWSVPGTHYEQYFGPGTRLTVT.

The genes are TRBV11-2 and TRBJ1-4; 9 bases line up with TRBD1. Germline CDR1 is SGHAT and CDR2 is FQNNGV. The CDR3 has 14 residues. Unmatched junction bases numbered 0, after V lost 1 base and J lost 6 bases. As DNA, the CDR3 is TGTGCCAGCAGCTTAGGGGACAGGGATGAAAAACTGTTTTTT. Translation gives CASSLGDRDEKLFF.

This clone has only one observation. In the same sample, other DNA sequences code for this CDR3. V is TRBV10-3 and J is TRBJ1-2, with TRBD1 as a possible D gene (5 bases). V shed 2 bases and J shed 2 bases, with 6 bases lying between them. CDR3 size: 13 residues. Germline V CDR1 and CDR2: ENHRY, SYGVKD. CDR3 residues: CAISEEGNYGYTF. CDR3 nucleotide sequence: TGTGCCATCAGTGAGGAGGGGAACTATGGCTACACCTTC.

The chain links TRBV7-9 to TRBJ2-2; TRBD1 is a possible D gene (5 bases). Trimming removed 5 bases from V and 4 bases from J, with 14 bases in between. This CDR3 has 15 residues. Per germline, CDR1 SEHNR and CDR2 FQNEAQ (reference sequence). CDR3 DNA: TGTGCCAGCAGCCAAGGGGAATTGGGCACCGGGGAGCTGTTTTTT. Amino acid sequence: CASSQGELGTGELFF. The complete variable domain, with remaining parts taken from reference TRBV7-9 and TRBJ2-2, reads DTGVSQNPRHKITKRGQNVTFRCDPISEHNRLYWYRQTLGQGPEFLTYFQNEAQLEKSRLLSDRFSAERPKGSFSTLEIQRTEQGDSAMYLCASSQGELGTGELFFGEGSRLTVL.

This chain links TRBV4-1 with TRBJ2-3, with 10 nucleotides matching TRBD2. In germline, CDR1 is MGHRA, CDR2 YSYEKL. Trimming removed 4 bases from V and 6 bases from J; junction bases left unmatched: 10. CDR3 length: 16 residues. CDR3 loop: CASSPGTSVARDTQYF. The CDR3 coding sequence is TGCGCCAGCAGCCCCGGGACTAGCGTGGCGAGGGATACGCAGTATTTT.

V is TRBV28 and J is TRBJ1-1; tentatively, D is TRBD1 (5 bases). Germline CDR1 MDHEN, CDR2 SYDVKM. V was shortened by 1 base and J by 7 bases, with 16 bases between the two germline ends. The length of the CDR3 is 15 residues. The CDR3 DNA follows: TGTGCCAGCAGTTTATCTTTACAGGTAGGAGTTGAAGCTTTCTTT. It translates to CASSLSLQVGVEAFF.

This sequence joins TRBV11-2 and TRBJ2-5; D may correspond to TRBD1 or TRBD2 (6 bases each). V shed 4 bases and J shed 7 bases, with 16 bases lying between them. From germline, CDR1 is SGHAT and CDR2 FQNNGV. The CDR3 loop spans 14 amino acids. DNA of the CDR3: TGTGCCAGCAGCTCCTGGGGGGCTAGCCCGACCCAGTACTTC. It codes for CASSSWGASPTQYF.

The chain has TRBV30 and TRBJ2-2; 7 bases line up with TRBD1. The CDR3 is 11 amino acids. CDR1 is GTSNPN, CDR2 SVGIG, per germline (reference sequence). With 6 bases clipped from V and 7 bases from J, the junction kept 2 bases outside the gene matches. The CDR3 here is CACRDSGELFF. CDR3 nucleotides: TGTGCCTGCAGGGACAGCGGGGAGCTGTTTTTT.

The chain recombines TRBV15 with TRBJ2-1; D assignment may be TRBD1 or TRBD2 (5 bases each). CDR3 length: 16 amino acids. Trimming cost V 5 bases and J 0 bases, with 14 bases left between them. Germline V gives CDR1 LNHNV, CDR2 YYDKDF (reference sequence). DNA of the CDR3: TGTGCCACCAGCCGGCGGGCAGGGAGCTCCTACAATGAGCAGTTCTTC. Translated, it gives CATSRRAGSSYNEQFF.

The chain is built from TRBV6-6 and TRBJ1-1, with D unclear. This CDR3 has 13 residues. Trimming removed 6 bases at V and 3 bases at J, with 11 bases between. From germline, CDR1 is MNHNY and CDR2 SVGAGI (reference sequence). The CDR3 nucleotides are TGTGCCAGCAGACCCACTAGGGACACTGAAGCTTTCTTT. This encodes CASRPTRDTEAFF.

The chain couples TRBV12-5 to TRBJ2-2, with D perhaps TRBD1 (6 bases). CDR1 and CDR2 (germline): LGHNT, FRNRAP. The germline V and J ends were trimmed by 1 base and 4 bases, with 10 bases remaining between them. The CDR3 loop spans 15 amino acids. The CDR3, as DNA: TGTGCTAGTGGTTTGGACAGGGTTCTCACCGGGGAGCTGTTTTTT. Translating it yields CASGLDRVLTGELFF.

This sequence joins TRBV4-3 and TRBJ1-1, with 8 bases lining up with TRBD1. Germline V gene lookup returns CDR1 LGHNA and CDR2 YSLEER. The trim removed 3 bases at V and 3 bases at J, leaving 9 bases unmatched. This CDR3 has 16 residues. The CDR3: CASSQILQGVYTEAFF. CDR3 coding DNA: TGCGCCAGCAGCCAGATATTACAGGGGGTTTACACTGAAGCTTTCTTT.

The genes are TRBV21-1 and TRBJ2-7; TRBD1 is the table's D call and was not checked against the DNA. TRBV21-1 corresponds to a pseudogene. The CDR3 spans 15 residues. Here the CDR3 DNA reads TGTGCCAGCAGCCCAAATCAAGCTGGGCCTTACGAGCAGTACTTC. The encoded protein is CASSPNQAGPYEQYF.

Notes on this clone: Additional DNA sequences in this sample encode the identical CDR3. The rearrangement links TRBV18 to TRBJ1-3; unclear D gene. Germline V gene data show CDR1 as KGHSH and CDR2 as LQKENI. Trimming removed 0 bases from V and 0 bases from J, with 9 bases in between. There are 16 residues in the CDR3. The CDR3 region is CASSPPAGSSGNTIYF. The CDR3 coding sequence is TGTGCCAGCTCACCACCGGCGGGGAGCTCTGGAAACACCATATATTTT.

Only one count was recorded for this clone. The chain uses TRBV10-1 and TRBJ2-1, with a weak D call TRBD2 (5 bases). The CDR3 length is 15 residues. Germline-derived CDR1 and CDR2 are WNHNN and SYGVQD (reference sequence). The V and J ends lost 3 bases and 4 bases respectively, with 13 bases between them. CDR3 sequence reads: CASSDSGYWYNEQFF. The CDR3, as DNA: TGCGCCAGCAGTGATTCGGGGTATTGGTACAATGAGCAGTTCTTC.

Comments on this clone: Other DNA sequences within the sample encode an identical CDR3. V usage is TRBV5-6 and J usage is TRBJ2-3, with no clear D. CDR3 length equals 12 residues. Germline V gives CDR1 SGHDT, CDR2 YYEEEE. Trimming stripped 4 bases from V and 3 bases from J, with 6 bases between. The CDR3 nucleotides read TGTGCCAGCAGCCTTTTGACAGATACGCAGTATTTT. This codes for CASSLLTDTQYF.

The V call is TRBV7-8, the J call TRBJ1-1, with D tentatively TRBD1 (6 bases). The germline V gene has CDR1 SGHVS and CDR2 FQNEAQ. V was pared by 1 base and J by 7 bases, with 13 bases between. The CDR3 extends over 14 amino acids. The CDR3, as DNA: TGTGCCAGCAGCTTAGGGGGGGCAGGAGGTGAAGCTTTCTTT. Amino acids: CASSLGGAGGEAFF.

The chain couples TRBV13 to TRBJ1-1; TRBD1 aligns across 7 bases. Trimming removed 4 bases from V and 3 bases from J; junction bases left unmatched: 5. Germline V gene sequence: CDR1 PRHDT, CDR2 FYEKMQ (reference sequence). The CDR3 spans 14 residues. CDR3 bases: TGTGCCAGCAGCTCAAACAGGGGCGACACTGAAGCTTTCTTT. Protein sequence: CASSSNRGDTEAFF.